What follows are 8 T cell receptor beta chains derived from one specimen sequenced in a study of shared clonotypes between healthy human individuals. Clones were read by immunoSEQ multiplex PCR, and TCRdb kept only the in-frame ones, dropping some. The sample has about 2 million clones, just under 95% seen once; the top ten hold roughly 1%. In the naive CD8 group, cells lacked CD45RO and were positively selected for CCR7, so terminally differentiated effector memory CD45RA+ cells were left out. The specimen was naive CD8+ T cells sorted from blood. All receptors derive from a man aged 18 to 30 in good health.

The rearrangement uses TRBV5-6 and TRBJ1-1, with D possibly being TRBD1 (5 bases). Per the germline V gene, CDR1 is SGHDT and CDR2 is YYEEEE. The CDR3 spans 13 residues. V shed 0 bases and J shed 6 bases, with 9 bases lying between them. CDR3 bases: TGTGCCAGCAGCTTGGTAGGGGACGCTGAAGCTTTCTTT. It specifies CASSLVGDAEAFF. Supplemented by reference TRBV5-6 and TRBJ1-1, the full variable domain reads DAGVTQSPTHLIKTRGQQVTLRCSPKSGHDTVSWYQQALGQGPQFIFQYYEEEERQRGNFPDRFSGHQFPNYSSELNVNALLLGDSALYLCASSLVGDAEAFFGQGTRLTVV.

This chain joins TRBV19 and TRBJ2-4; the D gene is possibly TRBD1 (6 bases). Per germline, CDR1 LNHDA and CDR2 SQIVND (reference sequence). This CDR3 has 17 residues. Trimming stripped 3 bases from V and 0 bases from J, with 15 bases between. The CDR3 region has the DNA TGTGCCAGTAGTATTGAAGGACAGACCTTAGCCAAAAACATTCAGTACTTC. It specifies CASSIEGQTLAKNIQYF.

Points on this clone: The same CDR3 also results from other DNA sequences found in this sample. The chain is built from TRBV7-9 and TRBJ1-1; 7 nucleotides align to TRBD1. The CDR3 loop spans 13 amino acids. Germline V lookup: CDR1 SEHNR, CDR2 FQNEAQ (reference sequence). The junction had 4 bases not matched to a gene; V was cut back by 4 bases and J by 5 bases. DNA of the CDR3: TGTGCCAGCAGCTATCCAGGGGGGACTGAAGCTTTCTTT. Translating it yields CASSYPGGTEAFF.

The genes are TRBV4-1 and TRBJ2-7; 7 positions agree with TRBD2. Losses at the gene ends were 3 bases for V and 7 bases for J; bases not matched to a gene: 12. This CDR3 is built from 15 residues. Germline CDR1 and CDR2: MGHRA and YSYEKL. The CDR3 loop is CASSQLWEGFGEQYF. CDR3 DNA sequence: TGCGCCAGCAGCCAGCTATGGGAGGGTTTCGGGGAGCAGTACTTC.

The genes are TRBV7-8 and TRBJ2-7; 10 bases agree with TRBD1. V was clipped by 5 bases and J by 7 bases; unmatched bases: 8. The CDR3 consists of 14 residues. Germline-derived CDR1 and CDR2 are SGHVS and FQNEAQ. CDR3 region: CASSRTGGWEEQYF. The DNA of the CDR3 is TGTGCCAGCAGCAGGACAGGGGGGTGGGAGGAGCAGTACTTC.

The chain carries TRBV14 and TRBJ2-7, with 9 nucleotides matching TRBD1. The CDR3 has 13 residues. The ends lost 5 bases at V and 4 bases at J; junction bases unmatched: 3. Germline assignment: CDR1 SGHDN and CDR2 FVKESK. CDR3: CASSGTGNYEQYF. Written as DNA, the CDR3 is TGTGCCAGCAGCGGGACAGGGAATTACGAGCAGTACTTC.

V and J are TRBV6-5 and TRBJ1-1; no firm D call. The germline V and J ends were trimmed by 0 bases and 0 bases, with 11 bases remaining between them. The CDR3 consists of 16 residues. Germline CDR1 and CDR2: MNHEY and SVGAGI. CDR3 sequence reads: CASSYSSRPLNTEAFF. The CDR3 DNA sequence: TGTGCCAGCAGTTACTCGAGTAGGCCCCTGAACACTGAAGCTTTCTTT.

Worth noting for this clone: This sample includes further DNA sequences coding for the same CDR3. This rearrangement joins TRBV7-9 to TRBJ1-2, with 8 bases that match TRBD1. J gave up 0 bases and V 4 bases, and 4 bases lay outside the gene matches. Looked up from germline, CDR1 is SEHNR and CDR2 is FQNEAQ (reference sequence). There are 15 residues in the CDR3. As DNA, the CDR3 is TGTGCCAGCAGCTCCGGACAGGGAGCTAACTATGGCTACACCTTC. It encodes CASSSGQGANYGYTF.